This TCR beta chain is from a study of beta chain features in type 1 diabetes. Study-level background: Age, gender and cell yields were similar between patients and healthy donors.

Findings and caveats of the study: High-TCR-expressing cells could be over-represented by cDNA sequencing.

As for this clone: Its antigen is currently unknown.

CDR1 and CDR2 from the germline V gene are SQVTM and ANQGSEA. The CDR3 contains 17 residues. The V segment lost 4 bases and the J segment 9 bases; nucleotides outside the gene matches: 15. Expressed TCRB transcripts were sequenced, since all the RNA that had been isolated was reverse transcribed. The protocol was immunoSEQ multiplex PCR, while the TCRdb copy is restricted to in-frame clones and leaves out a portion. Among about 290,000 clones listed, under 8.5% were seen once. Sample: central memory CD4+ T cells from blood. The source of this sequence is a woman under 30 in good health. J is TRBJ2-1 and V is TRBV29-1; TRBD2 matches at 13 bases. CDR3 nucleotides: TGCAGCGTTGGCAGGACTAGCGGGAGAAGAGCGGGGGGTGAGCAGTTCTTC. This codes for CSVGRTSGRRAGGEQFF.